Here is one T cell receptor beta chain with its context. Its antigen is not identified. Assay: immunoSEQ multiplex PCR; the TCRdb copy retains only in-frame clones and omits some. The sample carries roughly 990 clones, around 25% recorded once. The data belong to a study of T cells in localized non-small cell lung cancer. Whole-study findings and limits: Tumor showed lower T cell clonality than uninvolved adjacent lung, where it was highest. Within adjacent lung there appeared a median about 54 of the top 100 tumor clones.

From germline, CDR1 is SGHNT and CDR2 YENEEA. Trimming pared 3 bases from V and 2 bases from J, leaving 13 bases between. The CDR3 is 15 residues long. The source is a woman aged 40-69 years with stage III squamous cell lung carcinoma. Sequences were derived from normal lung tissue next to the tumor, sampled before any cancer treatment. V and J are TRBV11-3 and TRBJ2-5, with a possible D match to TRBD2 (6 bases). The CDR3 DNA is TGTGCCAGCAGCTTGGGAGGCTCAGCACAAGAGACCCAGTACTTC. This codes for CASSLGGSAQETQYF.